Listed here are 13 T cell receptor beta chains from one sample, sequenced in a study of blood T cells in healthy people across ages. Using a J-beta primer mix together with a sample-barcoded 5' primer, a second PCR was run for roughly 7 to 11 cycles. MiXCR was run by TCRdb on the 5' RACE reads, yielding one entry per CDR3 protein. Found here are around 650,000 distinct CDR3 sequences, roughly 41% of them singletons; the top ten hold around 30%. The source material was blood. Receptor source: a man aged 80 or over in good health.

J is TRBJ2-1 and V is TRBV29-1; D may match TRBD1 or TRBD2 (5 bases each). V gave up 7 bases and J gave up 4 bases, with 14 bases separating them. The CDR3 extends over 13 amino acids. CDR1 is SQVTM and CDR2 is ANQGSEA in the germline V gene. CDR3 nucleotide sequence: TGCAGCGCCGGACAAAGCGGTTACAATGAGCAGTTCTTC. It specifies CSAGQSGYNEQFF.

The rearrangement joins TRBV5-6 to TRBJ2-5, with TRBD2 matching 10 bases. The junction had 7 bases not matched to a gene; V was cut back by 1 base and J by 4 bases. The CDR3 sequence is 16 residues long. CDR1 is SGHDT and CDR2 is YYEEEE in the germline V gene. The chain's CDR3 is CASSLFSGGAGETQYF. The CDR3 bases are TGTGCCAGCAGCTTGTTCAGCGGGGGGGCCGGAGAGACCCAGTACTTC.

V is TRBV20-1 and J is TRBJ2-1; D uncertain. With the DNA end fitting TRBJ2-7 better, the J assignment may be wrong. This CDR3 is 16 amino acids long. Germline V gene data show CDR1 as DFQATT and CDR2 as SNEGSKA (reference sequence). The CDR3 coding sequence is TGCAGTGCTAGAGATCTCCCCCCCAACTTTTACAATGAGCAGTACTTC. This gives the protein CSARDLPPNFYNEQYF.

The chain is built from TRBV6-2 or TRBV6-3 and TRBJ2-1; no clear D. V lost 6 bases, J lost 7 bases, and 10 bases lay in between. CDR1 is MNHEY and CDR2 is SVGEGT in the germline V gene. The CDR3 extends over 12 amino acids. The CDR3 DNA reads TGTGCCAGCAGCCATAGCAAGAATGAGCAGTTCTTC. Translating it yields CASSHSKNEQFF.

The chain combines TRBV20-1 with TRBJ2-1; 7 bases match TRBD1. The CDR3 is made up of 13 amino acids. Per germline, CDR1 DFQATT and CDR2 SNEGSKA (reference sequence). J gave up 9 bases and V 6 bases, and 11 bases lay outside the gene matches. CDR3 bases: TGCAGTGCCAGAATACAGGGGTTCGGTGAGCAGTTCTTC. Encoded protein: CSARIQGFGEQFF.

This clonotype was counted a single time. CDR3 amino acids: CASRDKGDYGYTF. The CDR3 DNA reads TGCGCCAGCAGGGACAAAGGGGACTATGGCTACACCTTC. The chain links TRBV5-1 to TRBJ1-2; tentative D call: TRBD1 (5 bases). Trimming pared 5 bases from V and 3 bases from J, leaving 11 bases between. This CDR3 region has 13 residues. Germline CDR1 is SGHRS and CDR2 is YFSETQ.

This chain joins TRBV7-2 and TRBJ2-1, with 7 bases aligning to TRBD2. V trimming: 1 base; J trimming: 8 bases; junction bases outside the gene matches: 8. CDR1 and CDR2 from the germline V gene are SGHTA and FQGNSA. CDR3 size: 15 residues. The CDR3 nucleotides read TGTGCCAGCAGCTTAGAGGCGGGAGTGTTCCATGAGCAGTTCTTC. It encodes CASSLEAGVFHEQFF.

The chain is built from TRBV10-3 and TRBJ2-1; 10 bases match TRBD1. With V trimmed by 10 bases and J by 7 bases, 7 bases remained unmatched. The CDR3 length is 13 residues. Germline V gene lookup returns CDR1 ENHRY and CDR2 SYGVKD. The CDR3 is CATGTGDGNEQFF. The CDR3 DNA reads as TGTGCCACGGGGACAGGGGATGGGAATGAGCAGTTCTTC.

The CDR3: CSVVYADSYEQFF. In DNA, the CDR3 is TGCAGCGTTGTATACGCAGACTCCTACGAGCAGTTCTTC. This chain uses TRBV29-1 with TRBJ2-1; D gene unclear. Germline values: CDR1 SQVTM, CDR2 ANQGSEA. The V and J ends lost 4 bases and 10 bases respectively, with 17 bases between them. The CDR3 sequence is 13 residues long.

Worth noting for this clonotype: This may stem from a read error, because a much larger clone lies one nucleotide away. V is TRBV6-7 and J is TRBJ2-5; D uncertain. TRBV6-7 is noted as an ORF with a role that remains uncertain. V was shortened by 6 bases and J by 4 bases, with 15 bases between the two germline ends. The CDR3 consists of 14 residues. The CDR3 DNA reads as TGTGCCAGCAGGACGGACCCCACTGGAGAGACCCAGTACTTC. It is translated as CASRTDPTGETQYF.

The gene calls are TRBV14 and TRBJ2-4; the match to TRBD1 covers 7 bases. Germline V gene data show CDR1 as SGHDN and CDR2 as FVKESK. The CDR3 contains 14 residues. V shed 2 bases and J 13 bases; nucleotides not matched to a gene: 11. The DNA for the CDR3 is TGTGCCAGCAGCCAACGGGACAGTCTCCACGGGCAGTACTTC. Translating gives CASSQRDSLHGQYF.

V usage is TRBV6-6 and J usage is TRBJ1-1, with D hard to call. Germline V gene lookup returns CDR1 MNHNY and CDR2 SVGAGI (reference sequence). This CDR3 contains 15 residues. Trimming removed 6 bases at V and 6 bases at J, with 20 bases between. CDR3 sequence (DNA): TGTGCCAGCAGCCCGGGAGGGAGGAGGAGTCCTGAAGCTTTCTTT. Its translation: CASSPGGRRSPEAFF.

A few counts support this clonotype. The gene calls are TRBV20-1 and TRBJ2-5, with 10 bases lining up with TRBD2. This CDR3 region has 15 residues. CDR1 DFQATT and CDR2 SNEGSKA come from the germline V gene (reference sequence). J gave up 1 base and V 3 bases, and 5 bases lay outside the gene matches. As DNA, the CDR3 is TGCAGTGCTAGTGCAAGCGGGAGGGGCCAAGAGACCCAGTACTTC. Its protein product is CSASASGRGQETQYF.